This TCR beta chain was sequenced in a study of CXCR3-negative and CXCR3-positive naive CD8 T cells. The length of the CDR3 is 17 residues. Germline V CDR1 and CDR2: SQVTM, ANQGSEA. Note on this clonotype: Its antigen remains unidentified.

General study findings and limits: Hydrophobicity was higher for TRB CDR3s found in CXCR3-positive naive cells than in CXCR3-negative naive cells.

Carrying UMI labels, the TRB cDNA libraries were prepared through 5' RACE. TCRdb re-analyzed the 5' RACE reads; it lists each CDR3 protein once, without DNA. The sample data list under 70,000 distinct CDR3 sequences. This sequence was found in a human donor in good health. Some clones in this sample may be carry-over from other donors' samples. This chain links TRBV29-1 with TRBJ2-1; no DNA is available, so the TRBD1 call from TCRdb remains unchecked. The sequencing input was naive CXCR3+ CD8+ T cells from blood. The subset here: CD45RO-CCR7+CD27+CD95- naive CD8+ T cells expressing CXCR3 (TNR3+). CDR3: CSVEGIPGGSSYNEQFF.